The rows below give T cell receptor beta chains drawn from one sample of a study of shared clonotypes between healthy human individuals. The method was immunoSEQ multiplex PCR; TCRdb's version includes in-frame clones alone and lacks a portion of them. The sample holds hundreds of thousands of clones, less than 85% seen once. The sample consisted of memory CD4+ T cells sorted from blood. These receptor sequences come from a woman aged 25-40 years in good health. Each CDR3 is given with its conserved first and last residue. The D gene is left open where the match is weak. Size is omitted from some rows. Given values are once, few, many or a class for expanded clones.

clone_size d_call j_call v_call cdr3_aa cdr3_nt
. . TRBJ2-7 TRBV6-6 CASEQGSSYEQYF TGTGCCAGCGAACAGGGCAGTTCATACGAGCAGTACTTC
. TRBD1 TRBJ2-5 TRBV2 CAIGTGNEETQYF TGTGCCATCGGGACAGGCAATGAAGAGACCCAGTACTTC
. . TRBJ1-1 TRBV19 CASKPPWDTEAFF TGTGCCAGTAAACCCCCCTGGGACACTGAAGCTTTCTTT
. . TRBJ1-2 TRBV4-1 CASSQGSLYGYTF TGCGCCAGCAGCCAAGGTAGCCTCTATGGCTACACCTTC
. TRBD1 TRBJ2-7 TRBV18 CASSPRTGGAEQYF TGTGCCAGCTCACCGCGGACAGGGGGCGCCGAGCAGTACTTC
. . TRBJ2-3 TRBV27 CASKGSSTDTQYF TGTGCCAGCAAAGGTTCTAGCACAGATACGCAGTATTTT
. . TRBJ2-2 TRBV6-5 CASSHPRVSGELFF TGTGCCAGCAGTCACCCCAGAGTGTCCGGGGAGCTGTTTTTT
. . TRBJ1-5 TRBV4-2 CASSQEWYGNQPQHF TGTGCCAGCAGCCAAGAATGGTACGGCAATCAGCCCCAGCATTTT
. TRBD2 TRBJ2-1 TRBV11-2 CASSNPSGRALDEQFF TGTGCCAGCAGCAACCCTAGCGGGAGGGCCTTGGATGAGCAGTTCTTC
. TRBD2 TRBJ2-1 TRBV5-1 CASSPASGAYNEQFF TGCGCCAGCAGCCCGGCTAGCGGAGCCTACAATGAGCAGTTCTTC
. . TRBJ2-5 TRBV18 CASSSEETQYF TGTGCCAGCTCATCTGAAGAGACCCAGTACTTC
. . TRBJ1-2 TRBV6-5 CASSAQGGGYGYTF TGTGCCAGCAGTGCACAGGGTGGCGGATATGGCTACACCTTC
. TRBD2 TRBJ2-7 TRBV19 CASSYSAGDYEQYF TGTGCCAGTAGTTACTCAGCGGGAGACTACGAGCAGTACTTC
. TRBD1 TRBJ2-3 TRBV7-2 CASTQDRGRTDTQYF TGTGCCAGCACCCAGGACAGGGGGAGGACAGATACGCAGTATTTT
. . TRBJ1-3 TRBV30 CAGDRTSGNTIYF TGTGCCGGAGACAGGACCTCTGGAAACACCATATATTTT
. TRBD1 TRBJ1-2 TRBV27 CASSPGQGSYGYTF TGTGCCAGCAGTCCAGGACAGGGGAGCTATGGCTACACCTTC
once TRBD1 TRBJ1-5 TRBV28 CASRPGTGVQPQHF TGTGCCAGCAGGCCCGGGACAGGGGTTCAGCCCCAGCATTTT
. . TRBJ2-7 TRBV6-1 CASSETGAREQYF TGTGCCAGCAGTGAAACGGGGGCAAGGGAGCAGTACTTC
many TRBD1 TRBJ1-5 TRBV30 CAWSGRGLYNQPQHF TGTGCCTGGAGCGGGAGGGGGCTTTACAATCAGCCCCAGCATTTT
few TRBD1 TRBJ2-1 TRBV4-1 CASSQGPRTGGGYEQFF TGCGCCAGCAGCCAAGGCCCTAGGACAGGGGGAGGCTATGAGCAGTTCTTC
. . TRBJ1-5 TRBV6-5 CASSYSSTEFQPQHF TGTGCCAGCAGTTACTCTAGTACAGAGTTTCAGCCCCAGCATTTT
. . TRBJ1-5 TRBV7-2 CASSLMDRDQPQHF TGTGCCAGCAGTTTAATGGACAGAGATCAGCCCCAGCATTTT
few . TRBJ1-1 TRBV27 CASSSRVLGEAFF TGTGCCAGCAGTTCCAGGGTCTTGGGGGAAGCTTTCTTT
few . TRBJ2-5 TRBV7-2 CASSRYGETQYF TGTGCCAGCAGCCGATATGGGGAGACCCAGTACTTC
few . TRBJ2-5 TRBV9 CASSVGVAAGTQYF TGTGCCAGCAGCGTCGGGGTAGCGGCCGGGACCCAGTACTTC
many TRBD1 TRBJ2-6 TRBV19 CASSRQGHSGANVLTF TGTGCCAGTAGCCGACAGGGCCACTCTGGGGCCAACGTCCTGACTTTC
once TRBD2 TRBJ2-2 TRBV19 CASSWTSGRAGELFF TGTGCCAGTAGCTGGACTAGCGGGAGAGCCGGGGAGCTGTTTTTT
. . TRBJ2-5 TRBV7-6 CASSRTNSFAETQYF TGTGCCAGCAGCAGAACGAACAGCTTTGCGGAGACCCAGTACTTC
. TRBD1 TRBJ1-1 TRBV6-6 CASSYARGQRNTEAFF TGTGCCAGCAGCTACGCCAGGGGGCAGAGGAACACTGAAGCTTTCTTT
. TRBD1 TRBJ1-4 TRBV7-9 CASSHKQGAVGATNEKLFF TGTGCCAGCAGCCATAAACAGGGGGCGGTCGGTGCAACTAATGAAAAACTGTTTTTT
. TRBD2 TRBJ2-3 TRBV19 CASSLAGGWTDTQYF TGTGCCAGTAGTCTAGCGGGAGGTTGGACAGATACGCAGTATTTT
. TRBD1 TRBJ1-2 TRBV27 CASSWGQGNYGYTF TGTGCCAGCAGTTGGGGACAGGGTAACTATGGCTACACCTTC
. . TRBJ2-7 TRBV11-3 CASSNQGSGEQYF TGTGCCAGCAGCAACCAAGGCAGCGGGGAGCAGTACTTC
. . TRBJ2-1 TRBV7-9 CASSFTQGSDEQFF TGTGCCAGCAGCTTTACACAGGGATCGGATGAGCAGTTCTTC
many . TRBJ1-1 TRBV28 CASSFTTAPGNTEAFF TGTGCCAGCAGTTTCACAACAGCGCCGGGGAACACTGAAGCTTTCTTT
. TRBD1 TRBJ2-3 TRBV6-1 CASRLQGGTDTQYF TGTGCCAGCAGGTTACAGGGGGGCACAGATACGCAGTATTTT
. . TRBJ2-7 TRBV28 CASSLYGREQYF TGTGCCAGCAGTTTATACGGACGGGAGCAGTACTTC
. . TRBJ1-2 TRBV28 CASSGRPGRNYGYTF TGTGCCAGCAGTGGAAGGCCGGGACGGAACTATGGCTACACCTTC
once . TRBJ2-7 TRBV11-3 CASSLEGVNEQYF TGTGCCAGCAGCTTAGAGGGTGTTAACGAGCAGTACTTC
. TRBD2 TRBJ2-7 TRBV6-6 CASENQEAGGPYEQYF TGTGCCAGCGAGAATCAAGAAGCGGGAGGGCCGTACGAGCAGTACTTC
. . TRBJ1-2 TRBV28 CASSTTGSFYGYTF TGTGCCAGCAGTACCACGGGCAGTTTTTATGGCTACACCTTC
. . TRBJ1-1 TRBV11-2 CASSLATENTEAFF TGTGCCAGCAGCTTAGCCACGGAGAACACTGAAGCTTTCTTT
. . TRBJ2-2 TRBV11-3 CASSLDWAIGGELFF TGTGCCAGCAGCTTAGACTGGGCAATCGGCGGGGAGCTGTTTTTT
. TRBD1 TRBJ1-5 TRBV19 CASSILRQGLQPQHF TGTGCCAGTAGTATCCTTCGACAGGGCCTACAGCCCCAGCATTTT
. . TRBJ2-7 TRBV11-2 CASSLMSGQTYEQYF TGTGCCAGCAGCTTGATGTCGGGCCAGACCTACGAGCAGTACTTC
. . TRBJ2-2 TRBV14 CASRPGPLGELFF TGTGCCAGCAGACCGGGACCTCTCGGGGAGCTGTTTTTT
. . TRBJ2-5 TRBV19 CASSIMVEETQYF TGTGCCAGTAGTATAATGGTGGAGGAGACCCAGTACTTC
once . TRBJ2-5 TRBV5-1 CASSLADRPLEETQYF TGCGCCAGCAGCTTGGCCGACCGGCCTTTGGAAGAGACCCAGTACTTC
. . TRBJ2-7 TRBV5-5 CASSPEFSSYEQYF TGTGCCAGCAGCCCAGAGTTCAGCTCCTACGAGCAGTACTTC
. . TRBJ2-2 TRBV7-3 CASSLVAATGELFF TGTGCCAGCAGCTTAGTAGCGGCCACCGGGGAGCTGTTTTTT
few . TRBJ1-4 TRBV11-2 CASSSFGRDSNEKLFF TGTGCCAGCAGCTCCTTCGGTCGGGACTCAAATGAAAAACTGTTTTTT
. . TRBJ1-1 TRBV13 CASSFGGGTEAFF TGTGCCAGCAGCTTCGGGGGCGGCACTGAAGCTTTCTTT
. . TRBJ2-2 TRBV5-1 CASSLTPGVGTGELFF TGCGCCAGCAGCTTAACCCCAGGGGTGGGCACCGGGGAGCTGTTTTTT
. TRBD1 TRBJ1-2 TRBV14 CASRDGQGPNYGYTF TGTGCCAGCAGAGACGGACAGGGACCTAACTATGGCTACACCTTC
. . TRBJ2-2 TRBV5-1 CASSLSGDANTGELFF TGCGCCAGCAGCTTATCAGGAGACGCGAACACCGGGGAGCTGTTTTTT